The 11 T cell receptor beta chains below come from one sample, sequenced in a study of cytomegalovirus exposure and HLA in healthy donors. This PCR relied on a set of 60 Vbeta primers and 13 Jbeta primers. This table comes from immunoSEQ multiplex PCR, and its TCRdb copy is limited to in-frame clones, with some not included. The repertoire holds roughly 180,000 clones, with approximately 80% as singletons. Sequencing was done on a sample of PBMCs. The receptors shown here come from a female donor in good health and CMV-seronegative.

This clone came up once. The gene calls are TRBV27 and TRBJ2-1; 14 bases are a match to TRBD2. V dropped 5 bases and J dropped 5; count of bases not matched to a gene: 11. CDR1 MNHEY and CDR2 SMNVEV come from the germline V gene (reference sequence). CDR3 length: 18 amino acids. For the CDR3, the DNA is TGTGCCAGCAGTCCCCTACCCCGGACTAGCGGGAGGAACAATGAGCAGTTCTTC. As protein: CASSPLPRTSGRNNEQFF.

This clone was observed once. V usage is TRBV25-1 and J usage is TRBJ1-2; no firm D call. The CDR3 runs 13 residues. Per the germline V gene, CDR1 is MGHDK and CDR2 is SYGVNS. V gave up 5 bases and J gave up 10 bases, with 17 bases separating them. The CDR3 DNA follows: TGTGCCAGCAGTCAGTCACTTGGGAGTGACTACACCTTC. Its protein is CASSQSLGSDYTF.

The CDR3 DNA follows: TGTGCTAGTGGACGGGGACAGAGTCGACAGAATGAGCAGTTCTTC. It translates to CASGRGQSRQNEQFF. This chain uses TRBV12-5 with TRBJ2-1; 7 nucleotides align to TRBD1. J gave up 7 bases and V 6 bases, and 12 bases lay outside the gene matches. The CDR3 has 15 amino acids. The germline V gene has CDR1 LGHNT and CDR2 FRNRAP.

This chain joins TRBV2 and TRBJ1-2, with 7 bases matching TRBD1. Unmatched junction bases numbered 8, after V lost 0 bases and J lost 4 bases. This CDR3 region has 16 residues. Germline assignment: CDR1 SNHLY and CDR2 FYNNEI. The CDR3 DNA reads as TGTGCCAGCAGTGAAGCGTGGTTGGGGACAGTCTATGGCTACACCTTC. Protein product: CASSEAWLGTVYGYTF.

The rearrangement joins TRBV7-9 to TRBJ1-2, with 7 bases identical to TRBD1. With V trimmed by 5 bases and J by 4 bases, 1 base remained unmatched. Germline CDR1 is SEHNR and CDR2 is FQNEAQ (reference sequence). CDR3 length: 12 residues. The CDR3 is CASSRDSYGYTF. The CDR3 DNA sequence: TGTGCCAGCAGCCGGGACAGCTATGGCTACACCTTC.

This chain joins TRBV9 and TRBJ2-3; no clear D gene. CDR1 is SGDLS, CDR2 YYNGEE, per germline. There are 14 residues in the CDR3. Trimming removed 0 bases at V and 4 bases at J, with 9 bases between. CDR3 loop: CASSVEARADTQYF. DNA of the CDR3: TGTGCCAGCAGCGTAGAGGCCCGGGCAGATACGCAGTATTTT.

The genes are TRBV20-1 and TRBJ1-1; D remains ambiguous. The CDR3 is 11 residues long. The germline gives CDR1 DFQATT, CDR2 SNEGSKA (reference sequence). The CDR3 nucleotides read TGCAGCGGGGAGGAGAACACTGAAGCTTTCTTT. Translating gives CSGEENTEAFF.

Here the CDR3 DNA reads TGTGCCAGCAGTATCGGACAGGCGAATTCACCCCTCCACTTT. Amino acids: CASSIGQANSPLHF. This rearrangement joins TRBV28 to TRBJ1-6, with 7 bases fitting TRBD1. The CDR3 totals 14 residues. J was trimmed by 7 bases and V by 5 bases; bases with no gene match: 5. Germline values: CDR1 MDHEN, CDR2 SYDVKM.

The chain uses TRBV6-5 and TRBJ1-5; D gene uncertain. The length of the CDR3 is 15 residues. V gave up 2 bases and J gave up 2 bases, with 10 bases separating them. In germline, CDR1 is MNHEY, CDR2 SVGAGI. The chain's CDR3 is CASSYLLLGNQPQHF. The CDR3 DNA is TGTGCCAGCAGTTACCTACTTCTAGGCAATCAGCCCCAGCATTTT.

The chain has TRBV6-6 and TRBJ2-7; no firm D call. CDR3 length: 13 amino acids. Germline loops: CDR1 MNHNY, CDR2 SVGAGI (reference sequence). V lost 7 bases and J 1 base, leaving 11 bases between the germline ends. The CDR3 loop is CASTHSISYEQYF. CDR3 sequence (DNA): TGTGCCAGCACTCATAGCATTTCCTACGAGCAGTACTTC.

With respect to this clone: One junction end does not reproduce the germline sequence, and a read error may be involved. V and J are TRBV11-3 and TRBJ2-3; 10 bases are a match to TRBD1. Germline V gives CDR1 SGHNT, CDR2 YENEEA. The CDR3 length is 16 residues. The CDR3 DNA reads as TGTGCCAACAGCTTTCGACAGGGGGCTGGCACAGATACGCAGTATTTT. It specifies CANSFRQGAGTDTQYF. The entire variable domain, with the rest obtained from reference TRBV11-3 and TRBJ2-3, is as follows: EAGVVQSPRYKIIEKKQPVAFWCNPISGHNTLYWYLQNLGQGPELLIRYENEEAVDDSQLPKDRFSAERLKGVDSTLKIQPAELGDSAVYLCANSFRQGAGTDTQYFGPGTRLTVL.